Listed below are T cell receptor beta chains from one sample, sequenced in a study of sequential checkpoint blockade in melanoma. Generated by immunoSEQ multiplex PCR, the TCRdb table keeps only in-frame clones and is missing some. The sample has 15,000 to 20,000 clones; over 60% are singletons. The input for sequencing was CD8+ T cells sorted from blood (inferred from file names), taken from a patient given nivolumab and ipilimumab in sequence. The receptors were gathered from a human donor with melanoma. Both conserved end residues are part of each CDR3. D genes are given only for firm matches. Clone size is not always given. Where it is, it says once, few, many or a class for expanded clones.

d_call j_call clone_size v_call cdr3_nt cdr3_aa
. TRBJ2-1 . TRBV4-2 TGTGCCAGCAGCCCCCGAGGGGGCGGGGCGAACTCCTACAATGAGCAGTTCTTC CASSPRGGGANSYNEQFF
TRBD2 TRBJ2-7 . TRBV27 TGTGCCAGCAGTTTAACCGGGACTAGCGCGTCCTACGAGCAGTACTTC CASSLTGTSASYEQYF
. TRBJ2-1 . TRBV7-3 TGTGCCAGCAGCTTAACGATGTCGCGCCCCAATGAGCAGTTCTTC CASSLTMSRPNEQFF
. TRBJ1-1 . TRBV27 TGTGCCAGCACCTACAGGGAAGGCACTGAAGCTTTCTTT CASTYREGTEAFF
TRBD1 TRBJ2-7 . TRBV10-3 TGTGCCATCAGATCTGGACAGGGAGGAGGCTCCTACGAGCAGTACTTC CAIRSGQGGGSYEQYF
. TRBJ2-7 few TRBV7-9 TGTGCCAGCAGCCCAGGCAGGGGCGGTGTCGACGAGCAGTACTTC CASSPGRGGVDEQYF
. TRBJ2-7 . TRBV7-3 TGTGCCAGCAGCCCGCTTGCAGGCGCCTCCTACGAGCAGTACTTC CASSPLAGASYEQYF
. TRBJ1-1 . TRBV30 TGTGCCTGGAGATTAATGAGGAACACTGAAGCTTTCTTT CAWRLMRNTEAFF
TRBD2 TRBJ2-7 few TRBV15 TGTGCCACCAGTTTTAGCGGGACCGAGCAGTACTTC CATSFSGTEQYF
. TRBJ2-1 . TRBV2 TGTGCCAGTAGTGAGGAGTACAATGAGCAGTTCTTC CASSEEYNEQFF
TRBD2 TRBJ2-7 few TRBV7-9 TGTGCCAGCAGCTTCCGGACTAGCGGCTACGAGCAGTACTTC CASSFRTSGYEQYF
TRBD1 TRBJ1-5 few TRBV4-1 TGTGCCAGCAGCTTGGGACAGAGTAGCAATCAGCCCCAGCATTTT CASSLGQSSNQPQHF
. TRBJ1-2 . TRBV19 TGTGCCAGTAGTATTATAGGAGCTAACTATGGCTACACCTTC CASSIIGANYGYTF
. TRBJ2-7 few TRBV14 TGTGCCAGCAGCCAAGGCAGGGGCGGTCTCTACGAGCAGTACTTC CASSQGRGGLYEQYF
TRBD2 TRBJ2-1 few TRBV18 TGTGCCAGCTTCCCGGGGGGAGTGAGTGAGCAGTTCTTC CASFPGGVSEQFF
. TRBJ1-1 . TRBV30 TGTGCCTGGAGTTCGACTGGGAACACTGAAGCTTTCTTT CAWSSTGNTEAFF
TRBD1 TRBJ1-4 . TRBV5-1 TGCGCCAGCAGCTTCGGACAGGGAGACGAAAAACTGTTTTTT CASSFGQGDEKLFF
. TRBJ1-1 . TRBV7-9 TGTGCCAGCAGCTTAGGCTCCCTATCGAACACTGAAGCTTTCTTT CASSLGSLSNTEAFF
TRBD1 TRBJ1-3 . TRBV28 TGTGCCAGCAGTCCCTGGGACAGCTCTGGAAACACCATATATTTT CASSPWDSSGNTIYF
TRBD1 TRBJ2-7 few TRBV4-1 TGCGCCAGCGCGGACAGGGACGAGCAGTACTTC CASADRDEQYF
TRBD1 TRBJ1-2 . TRBV9 TGTGCCAGCAGCGACGGAGACCACAGGGGAATTTACTATGGCTACACCTTC CASSDGDHRGIYYGYTF
TRBD1 TRBJ2-7 . TRBV7-6 TGTGCCAGCAGCCAAACCGTGGGACAGGGACTCTACGAGCAGTACTTC CASSQTVGQGLYEQYF
TRBD1 TRBJ1-2 . TRBV19 TGTGCCAGTAATATAGGACAGGGAAGCGGCTACACCTTC CASNIGQGSGYTF
TRBD1 TRBJ2-6 few TRBV6-4 TGTGCCAGCAGTGGGACAGGGACGTCTGGGGCCAACGTCCTGACTTTC CASSGTGTSGANVLTF
. TRBJ2-7 once TRBV9 TGTGCCAGCGGCGGCGGGGCCTCCTACGAGCAGTACTTC CASGGGASYEQYF
TRBD2 TRBJ2-1 . TRBV9 TGTGCCAGCAGCGGGAGATTAGCGGGAGGAAACAATGAGCAGTTCTTC CASSGRLAGGNNEQFF
. TRBJ1-4 once TRBV28 TGTGCCAGCAGTTTATTCTCCGGGAGTAATGAAAAACTGTTTTTT CASSLFSGSNEKLFF
. TRBJ1-1 few TRBV10-3 TGTGCCATCAGTGGGTTGGGAGGGTCTGATGAAGCTTTCTTT CAISGLGGSDEAFF
. TRBJ1-1 few TRBV19 TGTGCCAGTAGTATAGTTATCAGGTCTGAAGCTTTCTTT CASSIVIRSEAFF
TRBD1 TRBJ1-6 . TRBV6-5 TGTGCCAGCAGTTACCTCCGGGACAGGCATAATTCACCCCTCCACTTT CASSYLRDRHNSPLHF
TRBD1 TRBJ2-7 . TRBV27 TGTGCCAGCAGTTTAATAGGGACAGCCTATGGGAGCTCCTACGAGCAGTACTTC CASSLIGTAYGSSYEQYF
. TRBJ1-1 once TRBV6-6 TGTGCCAGCAGGCAGGGCTTGACCACTGAAGCTTTCTTT CASRQGLTTEAFF
TRBD1 TRBJ1-6 . TRBV18 TGTGCCAGCTCAGCGGACAGGGGGAGTAATTCACCCCTCCACTTT CASSADRGSNSPLHF
. TRBJ1-1 . TRBV29-1 TGCAGCGTTCCGGGGGGTGGAACTGAAGCTTTCTTT CSVPGGGTEAFF
. TRBJ2-7 . TRBV2 TGTGCCAGCAGTGGCGGGGCCAAGGGGAACGAGCAGTACTTC CASSGGAKGNEQYF
. TRBJ1-2 . TRBV10-2 TGCGCCAGCAGTTTCCGACAAAACCAAGTCTATGGCTACACCTTC CASSFRQNQVYGYTF
TRBD2 TRBJ2-1 once TRBV19 TGTGCCAGTAGTATAGATAGGGTAGCGCCGGGGGGCAATGAGCAGTTCTTC CASSIDRVAPGGNEQFF
. TRBJ1-2 . TRBV18 TGTGCCAGCTCACCACCAATGGCCGCAGGTGGCTACACCTTC CASSPPMAAGGYTF
TRBD2 TRBJ2-7 . TRBV28 TGTGCCAGCAGTATGAGCGGGAACTACGAGCAGTACTTC CASSMSGNYEQYF
TRBD1 TRBJ1-4 . TRBV6-5 TGTGCCAGCAGGGCGGGACAGGGGAGGGATGAAAAACTGTTTTTT CASRAGQGRDEKLFF
. TRBJ2-7 . TRBV28 TGTGCCAGCAGTTTTAGGGACTCCGAGCAGTACTTC CASSFRDSEQYF
. TRBJ1-1 . TRBV27 TGTGCCAGCAGTTTATCCGGACCTACGGGAAACTTCTTT CASSLSGPTGNFF
TRBD2 TRBJ2-1 . TRBV7-8 TGTGCCAGCAGCTTACAGCGGGGCTACTCCTACAATGAGCAGTTCTTC CASSLQRGYSYNEQFF
TRBD2 TRBJ2-7 few TRBV4-2 TGTGCCAGCAGCCAAGATGGCGGGAGGGCCGACGAGCAGTACTTC CASSQDGGRADEQYF
. TRBJ2-7 few TRBV13 TGTGCCAGCAGCCCTAGTGGGGGGGCGGTCGAGCAGTACTTC CASSPSGGAVEQYF
. TRBJ1-1 once TRBV19 TGTGCCAGTATCCAGGACAGGAACACTGAAGCTTTCTTT CASIQDRNTEAFF
. TRBJ2-7 . TRBV2 TGTGCCAGCACGGACTCATTTTACGAGCAGTACTTC CASTDSFYEQYF
. TRBJ2-7 . TRBV6-1 TGTGCCAGCAGTGACTCACCGGGATCGTCCTACGAGCAGTACTTC CASSDSPGSSYEQYF